These 9 T cell receptor beta chains originate from one sample sequenced in a study of type 1 regulatory T cells. Notes on the study in general: Compared with non-Tr1 cells, Tr1 cells showed a narrower TCR repertoire.

TCRdb re-analysed the reads in MiXCR, keeping a single row per CDR3 protein. The sample carries about 71,000 distinct CDR3 sequences, 20% to 25% recorded once. What these receptors recognize is not known. Sample: cultured type 1 regulatory T (Tr1) cells, either the whole culture or a sorted fraction (not recorded which). The receptors shown here come from a human donor in good health.

The V gene is TRBV5-1, the J gene TRBJ2-3, with no clear D. Looked up from germline, CDR1 is SGHRS and CDR2 is YFSETQ. CDR3 size: 15 residues. V lost 5 bases and J lost 0, with 13 bases in between. CDR3 DNA: TGCGCCAGCAGTTCCCCGCTTAGCAGCACAGATACGCAGTATTTT. This codes for CASSSPLSSTDTQYF.

The chain combines TRBV5-6 with TRBJ2-7; 9 bases line up with TRBD2. Germline CDR1 reads SGHDT; CDR2 reads YYEEEE. With 3 bases clipped from V and 6 bases from J, the junction kept 13 bases outside the gene matches. This CDR3 comprises 16 residues. The CDR3 reads CASSSRRLAGRGEQYF. DNA for the CDR3: TGTGCCAGCAGCTCACGAAGGCTAGCGGGGCGAGGCGAGCAGTACTTC.

V is TRBV10-3 and J is TRBJ2-1; 7 bases are a match to TRBD1. The CDR3 has 15 amino acids. After removal of 0 bases from V and 2 bases from J, the junction contained 1 base not matched to a gene. The germline gives CDR1 ENHRY, CDR2 SYGVKD. Here the CDR3 reads CAISESRGPYNEQFF. DNA of the CDR3: TGTGCCATCAGTGAGTCGAGGGGGCCCTACAATGAGCAGTTCTTC.

J is TRBJ2-7 and V is TRBV12-3 or TRBV12-4; weak D call: TRBD2 (6 bases). V was pared by 3 bases and J by 3 bases, with 12 bases between. This CDR3 region has 14 residues. The CDR3 loop reads CASSFFGSGYEQYF. CDR3 nucleotide sequence: TGTGCCAGCAGTTTTTTCGGGAGTGGCTACGAGCAGTACTTC.

CDR3 region: CASSLVGEQYF. The CDR3 coding sequence is TGTGCCAGCAGCTTAGTGGGCGAGCAGTACTTC. V usage is TRBV7-3 and J usage is TRBJ2-7; no clear D. The length of the CDR3 is 11 residues. V was shortened by 2 bases and J by 6 bases, with 5 bases between the two germline ends. Germline V gene lookup returns CDR1 SGHTA and CDR2 FQGTGA.

This chain uses TRBV7-9 with TRBJ1-1; D unclear. The CDR3 is made up of 12 amino acids. V was cut by 3 bases and J by 4 bases, with 6 bases left in between. Germline V lookup: CDR1 SEHNR, CDR2 FQNEAQ (reference sequence). The CDR3 spells CASSFRATEAFF. The CDR3 DNA sequence: TGTGCCAGCAGCTTCAGAGCCACTGAAGCTTTCTTT.

The rearrangement uses TRBV5-6 and TRBJ1-5, with 9 nucleotides matching TRBD1. Germline CDR1 SGHDT, CDR2 YYEEEE. The CDR3 has 15 amino acids. V was pared by 4 bases and J by 7 bases, with 9 bases of the junction left unmatched. The CDR3 spells CASSTDPTGGQPQHF. CDR3 nucleotide sequence: TGTGCCAGCAGCACAGACCCGACAGGGGGGCAGCCCCAGCATTTT.

This clonotype was counted between two and nine times. This chain uses TRBV6-6 with TRBJ1-1; D perhaps matches TRBD1 (5 bases). Trimming pared 5 bases from V and 3 bases from J, leaving 10 bases between. This CDR3 has 13 amino acids. Germline V CDR1 and CDR2: MNHNY, SVGAGI (reference sequence). The CDR3 DNA is TGTGCCAGCAGTGTTCCAGGGCACACTGAAGCTTTCTTT. Translation gives CASSVPGHTEAFF.

J is TRBJ2-1 and V is TRBV28; 8 bases are a match to TRBD2. The CDR3 is 14 residues long. Per germline, CDR1 MDHEN and CDR2 SYDVKM. J lost 2 bases, V lost 6 bases, and 3 bases had no gene match. The CDR3 region is CASRAGGTYNEQFF. The CDR3 nucleotides read TGTGCCAGCAGGGCGGGGGGAACCTACAATGAGCAGTTCTTC.